This TCR beta chain was identified during a study of radiation and T cells in renal cell carcinoma. On the study more broadly: Nephrectomy followed 15 Gy stereotactic body radiation by 4 weeks. Overall study results and limits: In blood, top tumor clones expanded by 2 weeks, shrinking by 4.

With respect to this clone: The antigen is unknown. The same CDR3 also results from other DNA sequences found in this sample.

V was clipped by 0 bases and J by 4 bases, with 9 bases between them. Germline CDR1 is KGHSH and CDR2 is LQKENI. The CDR3 length is 14 residues. Time point meaning: baseline pretreatment blood. The treatment was: 15 Gy SBRT to primary tumor, nephrectomy 4 weeks later. The protocol was immunoSEQ multiplex PCR, while the TCRdb copy is restricted to in-frame clones and leaves out a portion. The sample lists 150,000 or so clones, about nine tenths occurring once. This chain uses TRBV18 with TRBJ1-1; D is possibly TRBD1 (5 bases). The sequenced sample was blood, obtained from a patient whose treatment included radiotherapy and nephrectomy. This receptor was taken from an older woman with renal cell carcinoma. The CDR3 sequence is CASSPPGTATEAFF. In nucleotides, the CDR3 is TGTGCCAGCTCACCACCAGGGACCGCCACTGAAGCTTTCTTT.